Reported below is one T cell receptor (beta chain). Generated by immunoSEQ multiplex PCR, the TCRdb table keeps only in-frame clones and is missing some. Here the sample spans hundreds of thousands of clones, 82% being singletons. These data originate in a study of blood T cell repertoires in COVID-19. Between the trimmed V and J ends, which lost 7 bases and 7 bases, there was a span of 16 bases. Germline V CDR1 and CDR2: SNHLY, FYNNEI. The CDR3 sequence is 14 residues long. The chain carries TRBV2 and TRBJ2-2; TRBD1 might be the D (6 bases). This TCR derives from a woman aged 60-75 years who had recovered from COVID-19. The sequencing input was PBMCs or T cells enriched from blood (not recorded which). The CDR3 loop is CASTPRDNHGELFF. CDR3 DNA sequence: TGTGCCAGCACCCCCCGGGACAATCACGGGGAGCTGTTTTTT.